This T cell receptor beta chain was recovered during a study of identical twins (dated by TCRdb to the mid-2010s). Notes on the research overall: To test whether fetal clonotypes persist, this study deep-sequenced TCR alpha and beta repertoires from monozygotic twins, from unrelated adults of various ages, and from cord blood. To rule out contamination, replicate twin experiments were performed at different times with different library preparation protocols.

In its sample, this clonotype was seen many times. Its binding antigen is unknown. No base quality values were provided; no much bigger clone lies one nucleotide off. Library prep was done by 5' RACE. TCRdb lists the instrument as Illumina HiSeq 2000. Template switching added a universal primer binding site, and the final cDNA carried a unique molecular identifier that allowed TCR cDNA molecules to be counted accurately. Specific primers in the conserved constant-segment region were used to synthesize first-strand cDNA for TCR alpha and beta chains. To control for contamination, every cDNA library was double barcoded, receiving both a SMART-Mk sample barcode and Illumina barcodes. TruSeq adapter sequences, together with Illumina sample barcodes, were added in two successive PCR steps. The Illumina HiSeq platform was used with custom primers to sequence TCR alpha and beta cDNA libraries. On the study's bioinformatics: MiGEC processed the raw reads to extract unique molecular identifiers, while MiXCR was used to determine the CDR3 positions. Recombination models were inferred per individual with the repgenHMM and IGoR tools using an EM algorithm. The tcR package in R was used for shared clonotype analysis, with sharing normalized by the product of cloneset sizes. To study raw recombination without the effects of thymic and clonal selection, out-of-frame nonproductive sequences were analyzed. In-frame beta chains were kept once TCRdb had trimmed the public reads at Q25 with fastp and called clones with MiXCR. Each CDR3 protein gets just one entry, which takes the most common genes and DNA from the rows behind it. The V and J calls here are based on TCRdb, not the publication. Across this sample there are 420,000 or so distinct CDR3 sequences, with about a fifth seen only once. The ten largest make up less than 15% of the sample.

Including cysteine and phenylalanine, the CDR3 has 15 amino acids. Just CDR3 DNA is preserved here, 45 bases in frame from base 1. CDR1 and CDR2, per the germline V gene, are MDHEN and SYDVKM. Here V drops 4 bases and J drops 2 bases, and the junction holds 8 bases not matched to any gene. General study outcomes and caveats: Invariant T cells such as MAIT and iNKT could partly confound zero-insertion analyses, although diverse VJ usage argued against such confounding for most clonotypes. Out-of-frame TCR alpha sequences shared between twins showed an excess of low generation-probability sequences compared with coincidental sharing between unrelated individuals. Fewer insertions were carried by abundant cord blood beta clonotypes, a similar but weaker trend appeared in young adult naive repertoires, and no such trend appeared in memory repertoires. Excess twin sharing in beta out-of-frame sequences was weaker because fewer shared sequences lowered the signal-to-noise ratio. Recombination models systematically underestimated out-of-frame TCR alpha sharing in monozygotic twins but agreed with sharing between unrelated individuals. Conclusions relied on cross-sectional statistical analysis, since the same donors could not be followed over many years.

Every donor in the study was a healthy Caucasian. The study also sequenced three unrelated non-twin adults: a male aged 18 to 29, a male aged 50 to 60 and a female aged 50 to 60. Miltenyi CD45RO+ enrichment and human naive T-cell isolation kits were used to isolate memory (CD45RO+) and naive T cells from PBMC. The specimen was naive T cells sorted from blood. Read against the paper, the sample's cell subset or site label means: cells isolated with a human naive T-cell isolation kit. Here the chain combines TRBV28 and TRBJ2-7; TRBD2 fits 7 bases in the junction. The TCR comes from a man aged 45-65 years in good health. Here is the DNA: TGTGCCAGCAGTTCCATAGCGGGCCCCCCCTACGAGCAGTACTTC. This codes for CASSSIAGPPYEQYF.